These 21 T cell receptor beta chains were all obtained from the same sample, sequenced in a study of blood T cell repertoires in COVID-19. Generated by immunoSEQ multiplex PCR, the TCRdb table keeps only in-frame clones and is missing some. Among about 130,000 clones listed, 90% were seen once. The sample comprised peripheral blood. Every receptor here comes from a man between 60 and 70 years old with COVID-19, enrolled during active disease.

CDR3 DNA sequence: TGTGCCTGGATCCCCGGGAGGGGGGAGCAGTACTTC. It encodes CAWIPGRGEQYF. This chain joins TRBV30 and TRBJ2-7; 8 bases agree with TRBD2. Losses at the gene ends were 4 bases for V and 7 bases for J; bases not matched to a gene: 6. Germline V gene lookup returns CDR1 GTSNPN and CDR2 SVGIG (reference sequence). This CDR3 is built from 12 residues.

The chain links TRBV5-1 to TRBJ2-7, with 16 bases identical to TRBD2. CDR1 and CDR2 from the germline V gene are SGHRS and YFSETQ. V shed 4 bases, J shed 2 bases, and the junction held 18 bases outside the gene matches. The CDR3 sequence is 21 residues long. CDR3 sequence (DNA): TGCGCCAGCAGCGGCGAAACCGGGACTAGCGGGAGGGCGTCGATAACCTACGAGCAGTACTTC. This translates into CASSGETGTSGRASITYEQYF.

CDR3 sequence reads: CASSLSLQETQYF. Written as DNA, the CDR3 is TGTGCCAGCAGCTTATCCCTCCAAGAGACCCAGTACTTC. The V call is TRBV7-9, the J call TRBJ2-5; D gene unclear. V was pared by 2 bases and J by 1 base, with 5 bases between. Looked up from germline, CDR1 is SEHNR and CDR2 is FQNEAQ (reference sequence). The CDR3 loop spans 13 amino acids.

The chain links TRBV6-5 to TRBJ2-5; 11 nucleotides agree with TRBD2. The germline V gene encodes CDR1 MNHEY and CDR2 SVGAGI. V was clipped by 4 bases and J by 5 bases; unmatched bases: 3. The CDR3 is 14 amino acids. The CDR3 is CASSWGLAEETQYF. Written as DNA, the CDR3 is TGTGCCAGCAGTTGGGGACTAGCGGAGGAGACCCAGTACTTC.

For the CDR3, the DNA is TGTGCCAGCAGGAGGTCGGAGGGCGGGGAGCTGTTTTTT. This codes for CASRRSEGGELFF. The rearrangement links TRBV6-5 to TRBJ2-2; D perhaps matches TRBD2 (6 bases). From germline, CDR1 is MNHEY and CDR2 SVGAGI. The length of the CDR3 is 13 residues. V gave up 6 bases and J gave up 7 bases, with 12 bases separating them.

The chain joins TRBV4-1 to TRBJ2-7; D might be TRBD2 (6 bases). CDR1 and CDR2 (germline): MGHRA, YSYEKL. V gave up 0 bases and J gave up 4 bases, with 16 bases separating them. This CDR3 is built from 16 residues. CDR3 nucleotides: TGCGCCAGCAGCCAAGAACGAACCGGGAGCGTATACGAGCAGTACTTC. It yields the protein CASSQERTGSVYEQYF.

The gene calls are TRBV6-6 and TRBJ2-5; TRBD2 aligns across 7 bases. The trim removed 6 bases at V and 5 bases at J, leaving 6 bases unmatched. Germline V gene data show CDR1 as MNHNY and CDR2 as SVGAGI (reference sequence). The CDR3 runs 13 residues. The CDR3 protein is CASRLGEGETQYF. CDR3 sequence (DNA): TGTGCCAGCAGACTAGGGGAGGGGGAGACCCAGTACTTC.

This chain connects TRBV29-1 to TRBJ1-5, with TRBD1 as a possible D gene (5 bases). The CDR3 loop spans 14 amino acids. The germline gives CDR1 SQVTM, CDR2 ANQGSEA. V shed 6 bases and J shed 3 bases, with 15 bases lying between them. The CDR3 is CSVRPGGINQPQHF. The CDR3 DNA reads TGCAGCGTCCGTCCGGGGGGGATCAATCAGCCCCAGCATTTT.

This clone showed up just once. The V call is TRBV6-4, the J call TRBJ2-1, with 12 positions matching TRBD2. V shed 10 bases and J 7 bases; nucleotides not matched to a gene: 5. The CDR3 loop spans 13 amino acids. The germline V gene has CDR1 MRHNA and CDR2 SNTAGT. The CDR3 DNA follows: TGTGCCACCTGGACTAGCGGGATGAATGAGCAGTTCTTC. It translates to CATWTSGMNEQFF.

V is TRBV21-1 and J is TRBJ1-2. TRBV21-1 is a documented pseudogene. This CDR3 is 12 amino acids long. CDR3 sequence (DNA): TGTGCCAGCAGCACCGGGTACTATGGCTACACCTTC. It yields the protein CASSTGYYGYTF.

The chain links TRBV10-2 to TRBJ1-6; D ambiguous. V lost 2 bases and J 0 bases, leaving 5 bases between the germline ends. Per germline, CDR1 WSHSY and CDR2 SAAADI. The CDR3 covers 15 residues. The CDR3 spells CASSERSSYNSPLHF. The CDR3 region has the DNA TGCGCCAGCAGTGAGAGGAGCTCCTATAATTCACCCCTCCACTTT.

This chain links TRBV3-1 (or the pseudogene TRBV3-2) with TRBJ1-4; weak D call: TRBD1 (5 bases). V shed 4 bases and J shed 0 bases, with 9 bases lying between them. This CDR3 contains 15 residues. Germline V gene data show CDR1 as LGHDT and CDR2 as YNNKEL (reference sequence). CDR3 amino acids: CASSPTRATNEKLFF. CDR3 coding DNA: TGTGCCAGCAGCCCTACCAGGGCAACTAATGAAAAACTGTTTTTT.

The chain couples TRBV15 to TRBJ1-1; weak D call: TRBD1 (5 bases). V gave up 0 bases and J gave up 5 bases, with 13 bases separating them. CDR1 and CDR2 from the germline V gene are LNHNV and YYDKDF (reference sequence). This CDR3 is 15 amino acids long. Here the CDR3 reads CATSRDGGAWTEAFF. CDR3 nucleotide sequence: TGTGCCACCAGCAGAGATGGCGGGGCTTGGACTGAAGCTTTCTTT.

The chain links TRBV9 to TRBJ2-3, with 9 bases aligning to TRBD2. Germline CDR1 SGDLS, CDR2 YYNGEE. V trimming: 4 bases; J trimming: 3 bases; junction bases outside the gene matches: 9. This CDR3 has 16 amino acids. In DNA, the CDR3 is TGTGCCAGCAGCCCGAGACGGCTAGCGGGAACAGATACGCAGTATTTT. As protein: CASSPRRLAGTDTQYF.

V gene TRBV25-1 combines with J gene TRBJ1-1, with a possible D match to TRBD1 (5 bases). CDR3 length: 13 residues. Looked up from germline, CDR1 is MGHDK and CDR2 is SYGVNS. V was clipped by 3 bases and J by 3 bases, with 8 bases between them. The CDR3 DNA reads as TGTGCCAGCAGTGACAGGGTTGACACTGAAGCTTTCTTT. It encodes CASSDRVDTEAFF.

The chain is built from TRBV5-5 and TRBJ1-4; TRBD1 matches 7 bases. Per the germline V gene, CDR1 is SGHKS and CDR2 is YYEKEE (reference sequence). J was trimmed by 0 bases and V by 4 bases; bases with no gene match: 18. The CDR3 is 20 amino acids. Written as DNA, the CDR3 is TGTGCCAGCAGCGTAATCTGGGACAGACAACCTCCGGCAACTAATGAAAAACTGTTTTTT. Its translation: CASSVIWDRQPPATNEKLFF.

The rearrangement uses TRBV18 and TRBJ2-7, with 9 bases that match TRBD1. Germline V lookup: CDR1 KGHSH, CDR2 LQKENI. V was clipped by 6 bases and J by 3 bases; unmatched bases: 6. This CDR3 is built from 14 residues. In DNA, the CDR3 is TGTGCCAGCTCTCCCGGGACAGGGAACTACGAGCAGTACTTC. It yields the protein CASSPGTGNYEQYF.

The chain couples TRBV28 to TRBJ2-3; unclear D gene. With 6 bases removed from V and 1 base from J, the gap between germline ends came to 17 bases. The CDR3 length is 16 residues. Germline V gene lookup returns CDR1 MDHEN and CDR2 SYDVKM. CDR3 residues: CASSRPGGRGTDTQYF. In DNA form, the CDR3 reads TGTGCCAGCAGCCGGCCCGGCGGTCGAGGCACAGATACGCAGTATTTT.

The V gene is TRBV28, the J gene TRBJ1-5, with 11 bases lining up with TRBD1. The germline gives CDR1 MDHEN, CDR2 SYDVKM. This CDR3 spans 15 amino acids. V dropped 7 bases and J dropped 7; count of bases not matched to a gene: 9. The CDR3 here is CASKTGTGGLQPQHF. The CDR3 region has the DNA TGTGCCAGCAAGACCGGGACAGGGGGTTTACAGCCCCAGCATTTT. The full variable domain, rest sourced from reference TRBV28 and TRBJ1-5, is DVKVTQSSRYLVKRTGEKVFLECVQDMDHENMFWYRQDPGLGLRLIYFSYDVKMKEKGDIPEGYSVSREKKERFSLILESASTNQTSMYLCASKTGTGGLQPQHFGDGTRLSIL.

The CDR3 spells CASSQDRETSENTGELFF. CDR3 bases: TGCGCCAGCAGCCAAGATCGCGAGACTAGCGAAAACACCGGGGAGCTGTTTTTT. The rearrangement uses TRBV4-1 and TRBJ2-2; 8 nucleotides agree with TRBD2. J lost 2 bases, V lost 0 bases, and 8 bases had no gene match. In germline, CDR1 is MGHRA, CDR2 YSYEKL. This CDR3 spans 18 amino acids.

In its sample, this clone is medium-sized. CDR3 bases: TGTGCCAGTAGTATCTGGCAGGGGACCCATCAGGGACCCCAGCATTTT. This encodes CASSIWQGTHQGPQHF. The chain carries TRBV19 and TRBJ1-5, with D possibly TRBD1 on 6 matching bases. V was trimmed by 3 bases and J by 10 bases, leaving 22 bases between them. From germline, CDR1 is LNHDA and CDR2 SQIVND (reference sequence). The CDR3 is 16 amino acids.